The clone carrying this TCR beta chain was recorded at least ten times. Its antigen is unknown. RNA transcripts provided the source from which TCR beta CDR3 regions were amplified. With the HTBI primer set, the TCR CDR3 went through a first round of RT-PCR. TCRdb itself ran the multiplex PCR reads through MiXCR, one entry per CDR3 protein. The sample carries about 640,000 distinct CDR3 sequences, 45% recorded once. This entry belongs to a study of T cells in Graves' hyperthyroidism and ophthalmopathy. Germline V gene data show CDR1 as SEHNR and CDR2 as FQNEAQ (reference sequence). V lost 6 bases to trimming and J lost 0 bases, with 8 bases between them. The length of the CDR3 is 13 residues. Study-level results: In the blood, most expanded thyroid clonotypes above 0.001 appeared as well.

The sequence came from an adult man with Graves' disease, either hyperthyroidism or ophthalmopathy (not recorded which). Sequences were obtained from peripheral blood or thyroid tissue (not recorded which). J is TRBJ1-2 and V is TRBV7-9, with D possibly being TRBD1 (5 bases). Written as DNA, the CDR3 is TGTGCCAGCAGTCCGACAGCTAACTATGGCTACACCTTC. Protein sequence: CASSPTANYGYTF.